These 3 T cell receptor beta chains share one sample of origin, sequenced in a study of vaccination and CD4 T cells after COVID-19. Treatment specified: approximately nine-day PBMC culture with coronavirus spike peptide pools or control peptides (ViraFEST assay). These receptors lack a known antigen. The Oncomine TCR Beta short-read assay sequenced DNA from cultured CD4+ T cells. TCRdb reprocessed the PCR reads with MiXCR, giving one entry per CDR3 protein. In the table there are about 16,000 distinct CDR3 sequences, around 80% of which are singletons. Here the sequenced sample was CD4+ T cells from blood, cultured in vitro, taken after SARS-CoV-2 vaccination. Source of these receptors: a human donor who received a COVID-19 vaccine.

Relative to its sample, this clonotype is medium-sized. The genes are TRBV15 and TRBJ1-6; D is unresolved. V lost 9 bases to trimming and J lost 3 bases, with 9 bases between them. CDR3 length: 13 amino acids. Per germline, CDR1 LNHNV and CDR2 YYDKDF (reference sequence). The CDR3 bases are TGTGCCACGCGGACGGACTATAATTCACCCCTCCACTTT. Residues: CATRTDYNSPLHF.

The CDR3 DNA reads TGTGCCAGCTCACCACAGAGGGGGGCGGACACTGAAGCTTTCTTT. This encodes CASSPQRGADTEAFF. The gene calls are TRBV18 and TRBJ1-1, with D possibly matching TRBD1 (6 bases). Per germline, CDR1 KGHSH and CDR2 LQKENI. Trimming took 1 base from V and 3 from J, leaving 12 bases between them. The CDR3 totals 15 residues.

V gene TRBV27 combines with J gene TRBJ1-1, with 9 positions matching TRBD1. The CDR3 has 16 residues. Trimming cost V 6 bases and J 4 bases; bases outside gene matches: 12. The germline V gene has CDR1 MNHEY and CDR2 SMNVEV (reference sequence). The CDR3 nucleotides read TGTGCCAGCAGCCGACACTTCCGGGACAGGGTCACTGAAGCTTTCTTT. Translation gives CASSRHFRDRVTEAFF.